This record covers a single T cell receptor (beta chain). Its antigen is currently unknown. Using RNA transcripts as the source, TCR beta CDR3 regions were amplified. HTBI primers were used for first-round RT-PCR of the TCR CDR3. TCRdb reprocessed the multiplex PCR reads with MiXCR, giving one entry per CDR3 protein. The table lists 380,000 or so distinct CDR3 sequences, 13% of them singletons. V shed 2 bases and J shed 3 bases, with 11 bases lying between them. This CDR3 has 14 residues. CDR1 is MGHRA, CDR2 YSYEKL, per germline. The record originates from a study of T cells in Graves' hyperthyroidism and ophthalmopathy. Study findings and constraints: Separation of ophthalmopathy from stable hyperthyroidism was achieved by a 13 V-J model.

The rearrangement joins TRBV4-1 to TRBJ2-7; possibly TRBD1 for D (6 bases). The source is a man aged 25 to 45 with Graves' hyperthyroidism that later progressed to Graves' ophthalmopathy. Sequencing was performed on blood. The CDR3 region is CASSQTGYGYEQYF. The CDR3 region has the DNA TGCGCCAGCAGCCAAACAGGGTATGGCTACGAGCAGTACTTC.